This TCR beta chain was documented in a study of cytomegalovirus exposure and HLA in healthy donors. The CDR3 length is 15 residues. V gave up 3 bases and J gave up 2 bases; unmatched junction bases: 4. The germline CDR1 and CDR2 sequences are KGHSH and LQKENI. Measured with immunoSEQ multiplex PCR; TCRdb has only the in-frame clones, and not every one. The sample shows roughly 120,000 clones, more than 75% of them seen only once. The source is a man in his late teens or twenties in good health and CMV-seronegative. This sequence joins TRBV18 and TRBJ2-7, with 10 bases matching TRBD2. Material for sequencing was PBMCs. Written as DNA, the CDR3 is TGTGCCAGCTCACCTAGCGGGGGGTTAACCTACGAGCAGTACTTC. This codes for CASSPSGGLTYEQYF. The full variable domain, rest sourced from reference TRBV18 and TRBJ2-7, is NAGVMQNPRHLVRRRGQEARLRCSPMKGHSHVYWYRQLPEEGLKFMVYLQKENIIDESGMPKERFSAEFPKEGPSILRIQQVVRGDSAAYFCASSPSGGLTYEQYFGPGTRLTVT.